Below, one T cell receptor beta chain is given with its context. Its antigen is not known. The data stem from a study of T-cell memory formation after mild COVID-19. General study points: CD4+ contracting clones lay mainly in CM and EM, CD8+ ones in EMRA. CD4/CD8 balance characterized clones contracting day 15 to 85, and CD4+ skew characterized later expanders. Cross-reactive memory seemingly joined, as some responding clones were found in pre-infection memory.

TCRdb reprocessed the 5' RACE reads via MiXCR and lists one record per CDR3 protein. In the table there are 470,000 or so distinct CDR3 sequences, around 20% of which are singletons. The germline V and J ends were trimmed by 3 bases and 6 bases, with 19 bases remaining between them. The CDR3 consists of 16 residues. Germline-derived CDR1 and CDR2 are SGHRS and YFSETQ. The chain uses TRBV5-1 and TRBJ2-1; no clear D. The clonotype originates from an adult woman who had mild COVID-19 (a few samples of this study predate the infection). Cell type and time point are not known. Sequenced: PBMCs or a T cell subset sorted from them (not recorded which). The CDR3 DNA reads as TGCGCCAGCAGCTCCTCTCAAGGGTTTAATCGCAATGAGCAGTTCTTC. Amino acid sequence: CASSSSQGFNRNEQFF.